A single T cell receptor beta chain is shown here with its context. This specimen belongs to a study of T-cell memory formation after mild COVID-19. From germline, CDR1 is SGDLS and CDR2 YYNGEE. Between the trimmed V and J ends, which lost 1 base and 8 bases, there was a span of 10 bases. CDR3 size: 13 residues. TCRdb analysed the 5' RACE reads with MiXCR anew, one entry per CDR3 protein. The data contain 540,000 or so distinct CDR3 sequences, 20% of them singletons. The gene calls are TRBV9 and TRBJ2-1; tentatively, D is TRBD1 (5 bases). The clonotype originates from an adult woman who had mild COVID-19 (a few samples of this study predate the infection). Cell type and time point are not known. The sample taken for sequencing was PBMCs or a T cell subset sorted from them (not recorded which). The CDR3 DNA reads as TGTGCCAGCAGCGTACCAGGGTCGGATGAGCAGTTCTTC. Residues: CASSVPGSDEQFF. The full variable domain, rest sourced from reference TRBV9 and TRBJ2-1, is DSGVTQTPKHLITATGQRVTLRCSPRSGDLSVYWYQQSLDQGLQFLIQYYNGEERAKGNILERFSAQQFPDLHSELNLSSLELGDSALYFCASSVPGSDEQFFGPGTRLTVL.